Listed below are T cell receptor beta chains from one sample, sequenced in a study of blood T cells in healthy people across ages. From the 5' RACE reads, TCRdb called clonotypes with MiXCR, one entry per CDR3 protein. The sample includes about 800,000 distinct CDR3 sequences, nearly 60% of them seen just once. Sequenced: blood. The origin of the receptors is a man in his thirties or forties in good health. CDR3s include the opening cysteine and the closing phenylalanine or tryptophan. D genes are given only for firm matches. Expanded clones are given a class, and other clones once, few, many or no size at all.

v_gene: TRBV29-1; abundance: NA; j_gene: TRBJ2-7; d_gene: NA; CDR3aa: CSVRPGTYEQYF; CDR3nt: TGCAGCGTCCGACCAGGTACCTACGAGCAGTACTTC
v_gene: TRBV7-2; abundance: NA; j_gene: TRBJ2-7; d_gene: NA; CDR3aa: CASSPRGTKYEQYF; CDR3nt: TGTGCCAGCAGCCCCCGGGGAACTAAGTACGAGCAGTACTTC
v_gene: TRBV20-1; abundance: few; j_gene: TRBJ2-5; d_gene: NA; CDR3aa: CSARGVIGETQYF; CDR3nt: TGCAGTGCTAGGGGTGTGATCGGAGAGACCCAGTACTTC
v_gene: TRBV12-3/TRBV12-4; abundance: few; j_gene: TRBJ2-7; d_gene: TRBD2; CDR3aa: CASAWAGGPYEQYF; CDR3nt: TGTGCCAGCGCATGGGCGGGAGGGCCTTACGAGCAGTACTTC
v_gene: TRBV5-1; abundance: NA; j_gene: TRBJ2-7; d_gene: NA; CDR3aa: CASSFGGGGEQYF; CDR3nt: TGTGCCAGCAGTTTCGGCGGTGGAGGCGAGCAGTACTTC
v_gene: TRBV6-2/TRBV6-3; abundance: once; j_gene: TRBJ2-5; d_gene: NA; CDR3aa: CAISTLAQETQYF; CDR3nt: TGTGCCATCTCGACTCTAGCCCAAGAGACCCAGTACTTC
v_gene: TRBV20-1; abundance: NA; j_gene: TRBJ2-6; d_gene: NA; CDR3aa: CSARGPFGSSGANVLTF; CDR3nt: TGCAGTGCTAGGGGACCTTTTGGATCCTCTGGGGCCAACGTCCTGACTTTC
v_gene: TRBV5-1; abundance: NA; j_gene: TRBJ2-1; d_gene: NA; CDR3aa: CASSLDGEQFF; CDR3nt: TGTGCCAGCAGCTTAGATGGTGAGCAGTTCTTC
v_gene: TRBV27; abundance: few; j_gene: TRBJ2-1; d_gene: NA; CDR3aa: CASIRATDNEQFF; CDR3nt: TGTGCCAGCATACGAGCGACCGACAATGAGCAGTTCTTC
v_gene: TRBV2; abundance: NA; j_gene: TRBJ1-1; d_gene: NA; CDR3aa: CASTENTEAFF; CDR3nt: TGTGCCAGTACAGAGAACACTGAAGCTTTCTTT
v_gene: TRBV20-1; abundance: NA; j_gene: TRBJ1-1; d_gene: NA; CDR3aa: CIAGGRWITEAFF; CDR3nt: TGCATCGCCGGGGGGCGCTGGATCACTGAAGCTTTCTTT
v_gene: TRBV19; abundance: NA; j_gene: TRBJ2-7; d_gene: NA; CDR3aa: CASSMGGGEQYF; CDR3nt: TGTGCCAGTAGTATGGGGGGTGGCGAGCAGTACTTC
v_gene: TRBV7-2; abundance: NA; j_gene: TRBJ2-3; d_gene: NA; CDR3aa: CASSLSELGWITDTQYF; CDR3nt: TGTGCCAGCAGCTTATCTGAGCTGGGGTGGATCACAGATACGCAGTATTTT
v_gene: TRBV20-1; abundance: few; j_gene: TRBJ2-1; d_gene: TRBD2; CDR3aa: CSARDGAGGLWEQFF; CDR3nt: TGCAGTGCTAGAGATGGAGCGGGGGGGCTCTGGGAGCAGTTCTTC
v_gene: TRBV2; abundance: few; j_gene: TRBJ2-3; d_gene: NA; CDR3aa: CASTPLDTQYF; CDR3nt: TGTGCCAGCACCCCGTTGGATACGCAGTATTTT
v_gene: TRBV28; abundance: NA; j_gene: TRBJ1-2; d_gene: TRBD1; CDR3aa: CASSDRDRAIVGYTF; CDR3nt: TGTGCCAGCAGTGACCGGGACAGGGCGATCGTTGGCTACACCTTC
v_gene: TRBV6-2/TRBV6-3; abundance: NA; j_gene: TRBJ2-1; d_gene: NA; CDR3aa: CASLTLRGDNYNEQFF; CDR3nt: TGTGCCAGCCTTACTCTTCGGGGGGACAACTACAATGAGCAGTTCTTC
v_gene: TRBV3-1; abundance: NA; j_gene: TRBJ2-5; d_gene: TRBD1; CDR3aa: CASRTGDRGLETQYF; CDR3nt: TGTGCCAGCCGAACCGGGGACAGGGGATTAGAGACCCAGTACTTC
v_gene: TRBV6-6; abundance: NA; j_gene: TRBJ2-7; d_gene: NA; CDR3aa: CASSYSTDGSSYEQYF; CDR3nt: TGTGCCAGCAGTTACTCGACGGACGGGAGCTCCTACGAGCAGTACTTC
v_gene: TRBV20-1; abundance: NA; j_gene: TRBJ2-7; d_gene: NA; CDR3aa: CSVREEYDYEQYF; CDR3nt: TGCAGTGTTCGAGAGGAGTACGACTACGAGCAGTACTTC
v_gene: TRBV29-1; abundance: NA; j_gene: TRBJ2-1; d_gene: TRBD1; CDR3aa: CSVEGADRYNEQFF; CDR3nt: TGCAGCGTTGAAGGGGCGGACAGGTACAATGAGCAGTTCTTC
v_gene: TRBV12-3/TRBV12-4; abundance: few; j_gene: TRBJ2-1; d_gene: TRBD2; CDR3aa: CASSQFASGRTVYEQFF; CDR3nt: TGTGCCAGCAGCCAATTCGCTAGCGGGCGCACTGTCTATGAGCAGTTCTTC
v_gene: TRBV6-1; abundance: once; j_gene: TRBJ2-3; d_gene: NA; CDR3aa: CASSKPRWRGNTDTQYF; CDR3nt: TGTGCCAGCAGTAAACCTCGTTGGCGGGGCAACACAGATACGCAGTATTTT
v_gene: TRBV29-1; abundance: few; j_gene: TRBJ2-1; d_gene: TRBD1; CDR3aa: CSVEDLGTGSAPNEQFF; CDR3nt: TGCAGCGTTGAAGATTTAGGGACAGGGTCAGCGCCCAATGAGCAGTTCTTC
v_gene: TRBV6-2/TRBV6-3; abundance: few; j_gene: TRBJ2-3; d_gene: NA; CDR3aa: CASSLRAADPTDTQYF; CDR3nt: TGTGCCAGCAGTCTCCGGGCGGCGGACCCCACAGATACGCAGTATTTT
v_gene: TRBV7-2; abundance: NA; j_gene: TRBJ1-1; d_gene: TRBD1; CDR3aa: CASSSYRTGMSTEAFF; CDR3nt: TGTGCCAGCAGCTCATACCGGACAGGAATGAGCACTGAAGCTTTCTTT
v_gene: TRBV29-1; abundance: NA; j_gene: TRBJ1-6; d_gene: NA; CDR3aa: CSVEPTSIDRTPLHF; CDR3nt: TGCAGCGTTGAACCCACTAGTATAGACCGGACACCCCTCCACTTT
v_gene: TRBV28; abundance: NA; j_gene: TRBJ2-3; d_gene: TRBD2; CDR3aa: CASSLVSSGRARDTQYF; CDR3nt: TGTGCCAGCAGTTTGGTATCCAGCGGGAGGGCCAGAGATACGCAGTATTTT
v_gene: TRBV7-8; abundance: NA; j_gene: TRBJ2-1; d_gene: NA; CDR3aa: CASSMGLTDFNEQFF; CDR3nt: TGTGCCAGCAGCATGGGACTGACAGACTTCAATGAGCAGTTCTTC
v_gene: TRBV28; abundance: once; j_gene: TRBJ2-3; d_gene: TRBD1; CDR3aa: CASSFTGVRDTQYF; CDR3nt: TGTGCCAGCAGTTTTACAGGGGTGAGGGATACGCAGTATTTT
v_gene: TRBV4-2; abundance: NA; j_gene: TRBJ1-6; d_gene: NA; CDR3aa: CASSQDPGSRSYNSPLHF; CDR3nt: TGTGCCAGCAGCCAAGACCCAGGTTCTCGCTCCTATAATTCACCCCTCCACTTT
v_gene: TRBV4-1; abundance: NA; j_gene: TRBJ2-1; d_gene: TRBD2; CDR3aa: CASSPGLAVGEQFF; CDR3nt: TGCGCCAGCAGCCCGGGACTAGCGGTCGGGGAGCAGTTCTTC
v_gene: TRBV13; abundance: NA; j_gene: TRBJ2-7; d_gene: TRBD2; CDR3aa: CASSSRLAGRLYEQYF; CDR3nt: TGTGCCAGCAGTTCTAGACTAGCGGGACGCCTCTACGAGCAGTACTTC
v_gene: TRBV5-1; abundance: NA; j_gene: TRBJ2-3; d_gene: NA; CDR3aa: CASSLVGVPDTRYF; CDR3nt: TGCGCCAGCAGCTTGGTGGGGGTCCCAGATACGCGGTATTTT
v_gene: TRBV5-1; abundance: few; j_gene: TRBJ2-1; d_gene: NA; CDR3aa: CASSLVGPYHEQFF; CDR3nt: TGCGCCAGCAGCTTGGTGGGGCCTTACCATGAGCAGTTCTTC
v_gene: TRBV9; abundance: NA; j_gene: TRBJ2-2; d_gene: NA; CDR3aa: CASSASPGAPNTGELFF; CDR3nt: TGTGCCAGCAGCGCCTCTCCAGGGGCTCCGAACACCGGGGAGCTGTTTTTT
v_gene: TRBV4-3; abundance: NA; j_gene: TRBJ2-7; d_gene: TRBD1; CDR3aa: CASSQTGTGRHEQYF; CDR3nt: TGCGCCAGCAGCCAGACCGGGACAGGGAGGCACGAGCAGTACTTC
v_gene: TRBV4-1; abundance: NA; j_gene: TRBJ1-2; d_gene: NA; CDR3aa: CASSQDGRDVYGYTF; CDR3nt: TGCGCCAGCAGCCAAGATGGACGGGACGTCTATGGCTACACCTTC
v_gene: TRBV29-1; abundance: NA; j_gene: TRBJ1-2; d_gene: NA; CDR3aa: CSADINYGYTF; CDR3nt: TGCAGCGCCGACATTAACTATGGCTACACCTTC
v_gene: TRBV29-1; abundance: few; j_gene: TRBJ2-7; d_gene: TRBD1; CDR3aa: CSVEGQGGYEQYF; CDR3nt: TGCAGCGTTGAGGGACAGGGGGGCTACGAGCAGTACTTC
v_gene: TRBV5-1; abundance: NA; j_gene: TRBJ1-1; d_gene: NA; CDR3aa: CASSERQEYTEAFF; CDR3nt: TGCGCCAGCAGCGAGAGACAGGAGTACACTGAAGCTTTCTTT
v_gene: TRBV7-2; abundance: NA; j_gene: TRBJ2-7; d_gene: NA; CDR3aa: CASSLVTGDEQYF; CDR3nt: TGTGCCAGCAGCTTAGTAACTGGGGACGAGCAGTACTTC
v_gene: TRBV5-1; abundance: NA; j_gene: TRBJ1-1; d_gene: TRBD1; CDR3aa: CASTDTGGAVAEAFF; CDR3nt: TGCGCCAGCACCGATACAGGGGGCGCGGTAGCTGAAGCTTTCTTT
v_gene: TRBV5-1; abundance: NA; j_gene: TRBJ2-3; d_gene: NA; CDR3aa: CASQLGGGASDTQYF; CDR3nt: TGCGCCAGCCAGCTCGGAGGGGGCGCGTCAGATACGCAGTATTTT
v_gene: TRBV7-9; abundance: once; j_gene: TRBJ2-1; d_gene: NA; CDR3aa: CASSFDGTLSSYNEQFF; CDR3nt: TGTGCCAGCAGCTTCGACGGGACGTTGAGCTCCTACAATGAGCAGTTCTTC
v_gene: TRBV27; abundance: few; j_gene: TRBJ1-1; d_gene: TRBD1; CDR3aa: CASSQGGYTEAFF; CDR3nt: TGTGCCAGCAGTCAAGGGGGCTATACTGAAGCTTTCTTT
v_gene: TRBV11-2; abundance: NA; j_gene: TRBJ1-1; d_gene: NA; CDR3aa: CASRVTWTTAKNTEAFF; CDR3nt: TGTGCCAGCAGGGTAACATGGACTACTGCCAAGAACACTGAAGCTTTCTTT
v_gene: TRBV11-2; abundance: NA; j_gene: TRBJ2-7; d_gene: TRBD1; CDR3aa: CASSSRTGTSYEQYF; CDR3nt: TGTGCCAGCAGCTCCCGGACAGGAACCTCCTACGAGCAGTACTTC
v_gene: TRBV20-1; abundance: NA; j_gene: TRBJ1-2; d_gene: TRBD1; CDR3aa: CSAIETGFGGYTF; CDR3nt: TGCAGTGCTATCGAGACAGGGTTTGGTGGCTACACCTTC
v_gene: TRBV30; abundance: NA; j_gene: TRBJ2-5; d_gene: NA; CDR3aa: CAWRLKGGAVETQYF; CDR3nt: TGTGCCTGGAGGTTAAAAGGGGGAGCGGTCGAGACCCAGTACTTC
v_gene: TRBV28; abundance: few; j_gene: TRBJ2-7; d_gene: NA; CDR3aa: CASTEQGGTYEQYF; CDR3nt: TGTGCCAGTACCGAACAGGGAGGCACCTACGAGCAGTACTTC
v_gene: TRBV5-1; abundance: NA; j_gene: TRBJ1-2; d_gene: NA; CDR3aa: CASSPSSYGYTF; CDR3nt: TGCGCCAGCAGCCCAAGCAGCTATGGCTACACCTTC
v_gene: TRBV29-1; abundance: NA; j_gene: TRBJ2-1; d_gene: TRBD2; CDR3aa: CSTREGGSYEQFF; CDR3nt: TGCAGCACCCGGGAGGGGGGTAGTTATGAGCAGTTCTTC
v_gene: TRBV20-1; abundance: NA; j_gene: TRBJ1-2; d_gene: NA; CDR3aa: CGGSDRSRYGYTF; CDR3nt: TGCGGTGGGAGCGACAGGTCTCGCTATGGCTACACCTTC
v_gene: TRBV5-1; abundance: NA; j_gene: TRBJ1-1; d_gene: NA; CDR3aa: CASSVGGLGGTTEAFF; CDR3nt: TGCGCCAGCAGCGTTGGAGGATTGGGGGGAACTACTGAAGCTTTCTTT
v_gene: TRBV29-1; abundance: NA; j_gene: TRBJ1-4; d_gene: NA; CDR3aa: CSVASMMDEKLFF; CDR3nt: TGCAGCGTTGCTTCCATGATGGACGAAAAACTGTTTTTT